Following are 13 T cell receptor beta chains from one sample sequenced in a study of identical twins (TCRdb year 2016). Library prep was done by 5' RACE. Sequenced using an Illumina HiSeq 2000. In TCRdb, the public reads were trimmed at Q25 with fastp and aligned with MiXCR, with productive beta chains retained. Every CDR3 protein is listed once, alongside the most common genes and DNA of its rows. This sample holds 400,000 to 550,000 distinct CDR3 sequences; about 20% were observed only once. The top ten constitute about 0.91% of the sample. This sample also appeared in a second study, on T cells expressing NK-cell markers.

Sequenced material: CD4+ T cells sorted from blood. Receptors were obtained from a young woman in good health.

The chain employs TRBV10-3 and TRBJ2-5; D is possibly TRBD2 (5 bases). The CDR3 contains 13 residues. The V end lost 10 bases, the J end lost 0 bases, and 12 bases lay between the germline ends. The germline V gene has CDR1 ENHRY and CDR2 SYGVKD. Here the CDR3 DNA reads TGTGCCACCACGGGGAGAGACCAAGAGACCCAGTACTTC. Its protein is CATTGRDQETQYF.

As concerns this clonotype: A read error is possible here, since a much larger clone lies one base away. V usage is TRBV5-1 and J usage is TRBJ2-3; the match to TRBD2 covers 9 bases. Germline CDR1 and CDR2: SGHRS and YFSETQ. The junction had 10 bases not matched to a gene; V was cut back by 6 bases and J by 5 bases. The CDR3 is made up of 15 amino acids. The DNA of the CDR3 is TGCGCCAGCACCTTCTCAGCGGGGGGCCAAGATACGCAGTATTTT. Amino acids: CASTFSAGGQDTQYF.

The CDR3 DNA sequence: TGTGCCAGCAGCTTAAGGAGCAGGGGTCCAGAGACCCAGTACTTC. It yields the protein CASSLRSRGPETQYF. This chain uses TRBV7-2 with TRBJ2-5; the D gene is possibly TRBD1 (6 bases). V was pared by 2 bases and J by 4 bases, with 14 bases between. This CDR3 region has 15 residues. Germline loops: CDR1 SGHTA, CDR2 FQGNSA.

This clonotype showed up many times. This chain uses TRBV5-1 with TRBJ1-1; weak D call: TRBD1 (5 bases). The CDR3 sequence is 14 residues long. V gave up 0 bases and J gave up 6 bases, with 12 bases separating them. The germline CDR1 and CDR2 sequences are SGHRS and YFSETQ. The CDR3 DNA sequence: TGCGCCAGCAGCTTGGGGACTGGGACGGCTGAAGCTTTCTTT. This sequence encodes CASSLGTGTAEAFF.

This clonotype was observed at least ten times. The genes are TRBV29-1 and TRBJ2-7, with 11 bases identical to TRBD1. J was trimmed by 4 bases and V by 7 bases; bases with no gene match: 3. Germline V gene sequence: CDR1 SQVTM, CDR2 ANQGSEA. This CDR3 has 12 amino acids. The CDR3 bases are TGCAGCGCCGGGACAGGGGGTTACGAGCAGTACTTC. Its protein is CSAGTGGYEQYF.

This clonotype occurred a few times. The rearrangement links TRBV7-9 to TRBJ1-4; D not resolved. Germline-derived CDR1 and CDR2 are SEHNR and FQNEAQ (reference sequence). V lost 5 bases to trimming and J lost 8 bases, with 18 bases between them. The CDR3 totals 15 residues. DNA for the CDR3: TGTGCCAGCAGCCGCAGGTTGGATGGGGAGGAAAAACTGTTTTTT. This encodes CASSRRLDGEEKLFF.

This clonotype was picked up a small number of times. The CDR3 nucleotides are TGTGCCAGCAGCCTCCGGGACAGCAACCCAGATACGCAGTATTTT. This codes for CASSLRDSNPDTQYF. V gene TRBV12-3 or TRBV12-4 combines with J gene TRBJ2-3; 7 bases align to TRBD1. The ends lost 6 bases at V and 4 bases at J; junction bases unmatched: 10. The CDR3 is made up of 15 amino acids.

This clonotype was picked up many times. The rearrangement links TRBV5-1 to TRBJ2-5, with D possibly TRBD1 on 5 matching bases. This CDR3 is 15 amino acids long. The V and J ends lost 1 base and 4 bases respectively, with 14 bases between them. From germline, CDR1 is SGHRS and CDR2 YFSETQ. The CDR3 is CASSLRAGIGETQYF. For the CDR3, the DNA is TGCGCCAGCAGCTTGCGTGCAGGGATTGGAGAGACCCAGTACTTC.

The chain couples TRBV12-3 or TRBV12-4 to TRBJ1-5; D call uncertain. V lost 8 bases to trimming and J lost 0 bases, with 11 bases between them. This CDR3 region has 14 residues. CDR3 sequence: CASHPGYSNQPQHF. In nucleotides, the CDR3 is TGTGCCAGCCACCCGGGCTATAGCAATCAGCCCCAGCATTTT.

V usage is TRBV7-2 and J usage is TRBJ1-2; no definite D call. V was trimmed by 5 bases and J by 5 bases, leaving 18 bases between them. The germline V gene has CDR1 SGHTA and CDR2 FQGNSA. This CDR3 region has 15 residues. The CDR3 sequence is CASSPSPGNSYGYTF. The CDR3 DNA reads TGTGCCAGCAGCCCTTCACCCGGGAACTCATATGGCTACACCTTC.

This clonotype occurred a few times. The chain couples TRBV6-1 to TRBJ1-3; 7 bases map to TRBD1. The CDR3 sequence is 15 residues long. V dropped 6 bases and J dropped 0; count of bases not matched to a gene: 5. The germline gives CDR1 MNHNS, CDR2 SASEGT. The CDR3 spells CASSQQGHSGNTIYF. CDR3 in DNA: TGTGCCAGCAGCCAACAGGGGCACTCTGGAAACACCATATATTTT.

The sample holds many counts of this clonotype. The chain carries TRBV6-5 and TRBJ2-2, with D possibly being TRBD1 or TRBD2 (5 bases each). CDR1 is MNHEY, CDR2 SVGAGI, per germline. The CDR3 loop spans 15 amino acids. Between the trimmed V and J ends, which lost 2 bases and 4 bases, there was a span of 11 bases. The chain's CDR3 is CASSYTAGTTGELFF. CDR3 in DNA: TGTGCCAGCAGTTACACAGCCGGGACCACCGGGGAGCTGTTTTTT.

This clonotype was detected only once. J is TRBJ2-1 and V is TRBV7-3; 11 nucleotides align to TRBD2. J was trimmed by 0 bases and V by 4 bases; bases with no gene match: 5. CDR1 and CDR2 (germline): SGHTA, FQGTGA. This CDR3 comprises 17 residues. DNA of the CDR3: TGTGCCAGCAGCTCTCCGGGACTAGCGGCCTCCTACAATGAGCAGTTCTTC. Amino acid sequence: CASSSPGLAASYNEQFF.